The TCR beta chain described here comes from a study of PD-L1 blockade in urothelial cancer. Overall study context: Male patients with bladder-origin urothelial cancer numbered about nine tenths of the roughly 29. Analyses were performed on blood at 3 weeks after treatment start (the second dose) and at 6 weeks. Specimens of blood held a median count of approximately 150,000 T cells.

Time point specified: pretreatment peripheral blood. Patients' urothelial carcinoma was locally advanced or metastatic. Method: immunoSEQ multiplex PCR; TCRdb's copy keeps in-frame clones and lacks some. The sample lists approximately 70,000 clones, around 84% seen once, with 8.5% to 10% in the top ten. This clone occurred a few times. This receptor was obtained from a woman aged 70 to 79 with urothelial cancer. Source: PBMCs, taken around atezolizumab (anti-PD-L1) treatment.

The CDR3 spells CASSQRERNTGELFF. DNA of the CDR3: TGTGCCAGCAGCCAGCGGGAGAGGAACACCGGGGAGCTGTTTTTT. V gene TRBV6-5 combines with J gene TRBJ2-2, with 8 bases fitting TRBD2. The CDR3 consists of 15 residues. The V and J ends lost 6 bases and 1 base, in that order; junction bases with no gene match: 4. Germline lookup yields CDR1 MNHEY and CDR2 SVGAGI.